These 2 T cell receptor beta chains originate from one sample sequenced in a study of blood T cell repertoires in COVID-19. This table comes from immunoSEQ multiplex PCR, and its TCRdb copy is limited to in-frame clones, with some not included. This table holds about 220,000 clones, roughly 87% found once. The sample taken for sequencing was peripheral blood. These receptors all come from a man aged 40-49 years with active or convalescent COVID-19.

This clone turned up a few times. The V gene is TRBV30, the J gene TRBJ1-6, with D tentatively TRBD1 (5 bases). The CDR3 is made up of 12 amino acids. V was cut by 8 bases and J by 6 bases, with 11 bases left in between. Germline V gene data show CDR1 as GTSNPN and CDR2 as SVGIG (reference sequence). The CDR3 DNA sequence: TGTGCCCTCCGACAGAGTAATTCACCCCTCCACTTT. This sequence encodes CALRQSNSPLHF. The complete variable domain, with remaining parts taken from reference TRBV30 and TRBJ1-6, reads SQTIHQWPATLVQPVGSPLSLECTVEGTSNPNLYWYRQAAGRGLQLLFYSVGIGQISSEVPQNLSASRPQDRQFILSSKKLLLSDSGFYLCALRQSNSPLHFGNGTRLTVT.

CDR3 in DNA: TGTGCCAGCAGTCCCCGGACTAGCGGAGGGGATGAGCAGTTCTTC. Amino acid sequence: CASSPRTSGGDEQFF. The V gene is TRBV6-5, the J gene TRBJ2-1, with 10 positions matching TRBD2. The CDR3 has 15 residues. Germline trimming cut 5 bases from V and 8 bases from J; bases unmatched to any gene: 9. Germline V gene sequence: CDR1 MNHEY, CDR2 SVGAGI.